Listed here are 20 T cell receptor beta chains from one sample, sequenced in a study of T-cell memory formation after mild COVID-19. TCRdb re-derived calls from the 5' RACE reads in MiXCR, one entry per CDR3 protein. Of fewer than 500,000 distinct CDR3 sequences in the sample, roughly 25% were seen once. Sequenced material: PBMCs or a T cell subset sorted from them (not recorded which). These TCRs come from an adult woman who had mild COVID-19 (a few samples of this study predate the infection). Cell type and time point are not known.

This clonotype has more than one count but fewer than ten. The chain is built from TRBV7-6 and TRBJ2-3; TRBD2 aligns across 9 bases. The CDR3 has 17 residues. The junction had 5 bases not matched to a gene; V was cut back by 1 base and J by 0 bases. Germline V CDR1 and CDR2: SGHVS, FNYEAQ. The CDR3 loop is CASSLEWRGGSTDTQYF. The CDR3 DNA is TGTGCCAGCAGCTTAGAATGGCGGGGGGGTAGCACAGATACGCAGTATTTT.

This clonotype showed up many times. The CDR3 DNA reads as TGTGCCAGCAGCCTAAGTATAGGACTAGCGCTTAATGAGCAGTTCTTC. It yields the protein CASSLSIGLALNEQFF. J is TRBJ2-1 and V is TRBV7-9; TRBD2 aligns across 9 bases. Germline-derived CDR1 and CDR2 are SEHNR and FQNEAQ (reference sequence). This CDR3 is built from 16 residues. Losses at the gene ends were 5 bases for V and 7 bases for J; bases not matched to a gene: 12.

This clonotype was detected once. CDR3 amino acids: CASSGLAGVHTQYF. Here the CDR3 DNA reads TGTGCCAGCAGCGGACTAGCGGGGGTGCATACGCAGTATTTT. The chain links TRBV2 to TRBJ2-3; 13 nucleotides match TRBD2. CDR3 length equals 14 residues. J gave up 7 bases and V 6 bases, and 4 bases lay outside the gene matches. From germline, CDR1 is SNHLY and CDR2 FYNNEI.

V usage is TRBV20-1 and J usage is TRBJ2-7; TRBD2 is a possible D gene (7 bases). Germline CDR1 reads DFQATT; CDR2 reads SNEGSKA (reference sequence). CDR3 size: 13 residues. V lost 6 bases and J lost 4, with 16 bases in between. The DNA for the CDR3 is TGCAGTGCCCGGGGAGGGGGGGCTTACGAGCAGTACTTC. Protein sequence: CSARGGGAYEQYF.

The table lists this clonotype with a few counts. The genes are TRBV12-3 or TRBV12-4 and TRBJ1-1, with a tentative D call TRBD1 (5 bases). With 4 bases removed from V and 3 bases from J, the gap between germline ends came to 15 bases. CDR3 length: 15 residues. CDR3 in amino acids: CASSSFGRGDTEAFF. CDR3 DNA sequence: TGTGCCAGCAGTTCTTTTGGCCGGGGGGACACTGAAGCTTTCTTT.

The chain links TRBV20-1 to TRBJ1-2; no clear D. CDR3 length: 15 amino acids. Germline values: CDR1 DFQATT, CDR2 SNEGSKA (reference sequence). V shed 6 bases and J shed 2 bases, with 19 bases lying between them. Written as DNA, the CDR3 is TGCAGTGCGGTACCGGCCTCACGGAGCAACTATGGCTACACCTTC. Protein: CSAVPASRSNYGYTF.

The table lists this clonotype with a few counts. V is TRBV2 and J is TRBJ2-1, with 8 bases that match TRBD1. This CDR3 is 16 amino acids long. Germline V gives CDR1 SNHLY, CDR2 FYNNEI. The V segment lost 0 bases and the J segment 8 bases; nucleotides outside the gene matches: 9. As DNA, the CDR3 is TGTGCCAGCAGTGAAGCTCAGGGGGCCTATCCCCATGAGCAGTTCTTC. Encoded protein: CASSEAQGAYPHEQFF.

CDR3 sequence reads: CSARGTWETGSTYEQYF. The CDR3 DNA sequence: TGCAGTGCTAGAGGGACATGGGAAACAGGTTCTACCTACGAGCAGTACTTC. The chain couples TRBV20-1 to TRBJ2-7; TRBD1 might be the D (5 bases). Deletions cut 1 base from V and 2 bases from J, with 21 bases between. This CDR3 spans 17 amino acids. CDR1 DFQATT and CDR2 SNEGSKA come from the germline V gene (reference sequence).

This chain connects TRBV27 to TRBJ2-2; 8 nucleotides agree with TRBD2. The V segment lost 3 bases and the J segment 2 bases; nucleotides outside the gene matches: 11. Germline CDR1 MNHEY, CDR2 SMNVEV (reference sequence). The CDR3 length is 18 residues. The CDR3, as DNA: TGTGCCAGCAGTTTGGGACAAACCGGACTAGCTAACACCGGGGAGCTGTTTTTT. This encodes CASSLGQTGLANTGELFF.

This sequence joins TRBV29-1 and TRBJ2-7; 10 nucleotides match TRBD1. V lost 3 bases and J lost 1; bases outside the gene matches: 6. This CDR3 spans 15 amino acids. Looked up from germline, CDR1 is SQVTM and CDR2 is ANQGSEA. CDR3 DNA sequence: TGCAGCGTTGAGACTTGGGACAGGGGTTCCTACGAGCAGTACTTC. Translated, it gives CSVETWDRGSYEQYF.

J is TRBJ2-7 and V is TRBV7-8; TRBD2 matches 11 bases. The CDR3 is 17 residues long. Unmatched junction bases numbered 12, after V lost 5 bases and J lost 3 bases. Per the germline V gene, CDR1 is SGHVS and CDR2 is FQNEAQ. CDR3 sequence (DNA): TGTGCCAGCAGCCCGCCCCTCGGGACTAGCGGTTTCTACGAGCAGTACTTC. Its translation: CASSPPLGTSGFYEQYF.

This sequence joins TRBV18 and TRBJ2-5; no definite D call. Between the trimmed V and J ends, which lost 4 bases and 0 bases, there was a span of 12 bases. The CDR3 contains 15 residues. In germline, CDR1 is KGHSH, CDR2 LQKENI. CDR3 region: CASSRQQTYQETQYF. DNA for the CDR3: TGTGCCAGCTCACGACAACAGACTTACCAAGAGACCCAGTACTTC.

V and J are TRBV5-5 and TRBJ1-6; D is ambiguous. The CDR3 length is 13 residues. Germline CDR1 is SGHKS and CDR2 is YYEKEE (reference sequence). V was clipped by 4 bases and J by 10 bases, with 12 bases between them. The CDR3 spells CASSQVRGSPLHF. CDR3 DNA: TGTGCCAGCAGCCAAGTCCGGGGATCACCCCTCCACTTT.

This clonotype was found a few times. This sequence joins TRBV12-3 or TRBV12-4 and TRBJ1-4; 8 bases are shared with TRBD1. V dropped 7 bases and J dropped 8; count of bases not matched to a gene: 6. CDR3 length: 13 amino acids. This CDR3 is CASTRTGLEKLFF. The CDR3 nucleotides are TGTGCCAGCACCCGGACAGGGCTCGAAAAACTGTTTTTT.

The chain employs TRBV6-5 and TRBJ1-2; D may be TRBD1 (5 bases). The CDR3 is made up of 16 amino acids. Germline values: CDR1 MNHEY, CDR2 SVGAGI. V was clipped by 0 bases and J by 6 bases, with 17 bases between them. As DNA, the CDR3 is TGTGCCAGCAGTTACTCACCGGGGGGGTCTTCGGATGGCTACACCTTC. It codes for CASSYSPGGSSDGYTF.

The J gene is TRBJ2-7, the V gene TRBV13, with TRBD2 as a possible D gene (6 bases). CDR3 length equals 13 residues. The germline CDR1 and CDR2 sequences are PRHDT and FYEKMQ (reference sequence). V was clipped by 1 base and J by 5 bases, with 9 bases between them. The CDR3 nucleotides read TGTGCCAGCAGCTTAGCGGGAGTAGACGAGCAGTACTTC. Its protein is CASSLAGVDEQYF.

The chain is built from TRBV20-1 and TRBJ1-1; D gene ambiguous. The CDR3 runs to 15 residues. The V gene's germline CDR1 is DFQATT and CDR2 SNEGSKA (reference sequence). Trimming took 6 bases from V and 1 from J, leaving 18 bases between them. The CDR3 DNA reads TGCAGTGCGAAGGTACCAGTAACAGCGAACACTGAAGCTTTCTTT. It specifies CSAKVPVTANTEAFF.

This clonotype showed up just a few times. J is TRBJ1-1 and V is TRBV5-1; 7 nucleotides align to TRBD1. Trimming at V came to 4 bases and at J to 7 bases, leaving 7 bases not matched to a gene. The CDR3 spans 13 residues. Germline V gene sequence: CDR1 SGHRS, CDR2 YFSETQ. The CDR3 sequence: CASSLGQDLEAFF. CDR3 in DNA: TGCGCCAGCAGCCTAGGACAGGATCTTGAAGCTTTCTTT.

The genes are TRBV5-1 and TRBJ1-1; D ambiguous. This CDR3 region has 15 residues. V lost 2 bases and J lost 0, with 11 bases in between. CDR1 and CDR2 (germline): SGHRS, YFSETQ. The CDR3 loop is CASSFGRLMNTEAFF. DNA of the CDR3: TGCGCCAGCAGCTTCGGCAGGTTAATGAACACTGAAGCTTTCTTT.

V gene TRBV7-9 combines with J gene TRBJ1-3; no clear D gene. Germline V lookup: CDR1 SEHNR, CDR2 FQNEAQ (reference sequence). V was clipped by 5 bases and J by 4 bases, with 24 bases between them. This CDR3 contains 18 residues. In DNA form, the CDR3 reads TGTGCCAGCAGCCCGTCAGGTGCCCCATTTCCCGGGGGAAACACCATATATTTT. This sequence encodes CASSPSGAPFPGGNTIYF.